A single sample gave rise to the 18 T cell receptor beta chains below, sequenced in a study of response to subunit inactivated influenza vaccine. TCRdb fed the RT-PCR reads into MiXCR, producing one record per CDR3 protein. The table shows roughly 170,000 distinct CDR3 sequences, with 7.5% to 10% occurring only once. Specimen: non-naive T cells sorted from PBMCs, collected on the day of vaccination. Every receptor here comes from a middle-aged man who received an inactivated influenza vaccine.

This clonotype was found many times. The CDR3 sequence: CASSPVQGLSEQYF. The CDR3 region has the DNA TGTGCCAGCAGCCCCGTGCAGGGTCTTAGTGAGCAGTACTTC. This rearrangement joins TRBV7-2 to TRBJ2-7, with a weak D call TRBD1 (5 bases). This CDR3 has 14 residues. Per germline, CDR1 SGHTA and CDR2 FQGNSA. The V gene lost 5 bases and the J gene lost 7 bases, with 18 bases spanning the gap. The variable domain in full, completed from reference TRBV7-2 and TRBJ2-7, reads GAGVSQSPSNKVTEKGKDVELRCDPISGHTALYWYRQSLGQGLEFLIYFQGNSAPDKSGLPSDRFSAERTGGSVSTLTIQRTQQEDSAVYLCASSPVQGLSEQYFGPGTRLTVT.

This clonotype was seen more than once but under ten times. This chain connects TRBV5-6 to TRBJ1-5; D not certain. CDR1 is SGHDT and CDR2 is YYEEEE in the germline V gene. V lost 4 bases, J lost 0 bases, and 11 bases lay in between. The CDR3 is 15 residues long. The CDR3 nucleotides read TGTGCCAGCAGCCAAACGGCTCATAGCAATCAGCCCCAGCATTTT. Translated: CASSQTAHSNQPQHF.

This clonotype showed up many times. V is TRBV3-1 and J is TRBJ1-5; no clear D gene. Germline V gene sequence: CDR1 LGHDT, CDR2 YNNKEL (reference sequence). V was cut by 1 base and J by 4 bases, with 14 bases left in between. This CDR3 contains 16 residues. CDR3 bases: TGTGCCAGCAGCCAAGGAGGCAGAGCAAGGAATCAGCCCCAGCATTTT. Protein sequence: CASSQGGRARNQPQHF.

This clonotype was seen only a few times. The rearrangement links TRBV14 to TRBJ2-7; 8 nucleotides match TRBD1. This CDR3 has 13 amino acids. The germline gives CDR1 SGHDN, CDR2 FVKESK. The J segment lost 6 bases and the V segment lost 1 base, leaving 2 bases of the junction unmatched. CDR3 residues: CASSQVTGVEQYF. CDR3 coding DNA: TGTGCCAGCAGCCAAGTGACAGGGGTCGAGCAGTACTTC. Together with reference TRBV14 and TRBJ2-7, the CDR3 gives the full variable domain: EAGVTQFPSHSVIEKGQTVTLRCDPISGHDNLYWYRRVMGKEIKFLLHFVKESKQDESGMPNNRFLAERTGGTYSTLKVQPAELEDSGVYFCASSQVTGVEQYFGPGTRLTVT.

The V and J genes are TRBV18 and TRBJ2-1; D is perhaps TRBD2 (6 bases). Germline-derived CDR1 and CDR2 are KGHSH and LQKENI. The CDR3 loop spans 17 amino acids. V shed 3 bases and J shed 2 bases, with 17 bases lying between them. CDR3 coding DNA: TGTGCCAGCTCACCGAAAGCGGGCGGGGTGGCCTACAATGAGCAGTTCTTC. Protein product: CASSPKAGGVAYNEQFF.

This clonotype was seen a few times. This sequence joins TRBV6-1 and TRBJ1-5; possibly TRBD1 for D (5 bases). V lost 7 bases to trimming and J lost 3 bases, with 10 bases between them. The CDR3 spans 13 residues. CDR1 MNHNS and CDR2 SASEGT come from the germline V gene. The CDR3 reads CASTGTVNQPQHF. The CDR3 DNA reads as TGTGCCAGCACCGGGACCGTCAATCAGCCCCAGCATTTT.

CDR3 amino acids: CATQAGGAGTDTQYF. CDR3 coding DNA: TGTGCCACCCAAGCCGGGGGGGCTGGCACAGATACGCAGTATTTT. The V call is TRBV24-1, the J call TRBJ2-3; 8 nucleotides align to TRBD2. Germline CDR1 reads KGHDR; CDR2 reads SFDVKD. CDR3 size: 15 residues. J gave up 1 base and V 9 bases, and 8 bases lay outside the gene matches.

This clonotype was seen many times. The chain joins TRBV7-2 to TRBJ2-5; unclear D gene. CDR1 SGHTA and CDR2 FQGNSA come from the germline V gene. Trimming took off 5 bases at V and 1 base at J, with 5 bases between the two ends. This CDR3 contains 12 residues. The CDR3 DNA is TGTGCCAGCAGCACTCCCCAAGAGACCCAGTACTTC. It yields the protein CASSTPQETQYF.

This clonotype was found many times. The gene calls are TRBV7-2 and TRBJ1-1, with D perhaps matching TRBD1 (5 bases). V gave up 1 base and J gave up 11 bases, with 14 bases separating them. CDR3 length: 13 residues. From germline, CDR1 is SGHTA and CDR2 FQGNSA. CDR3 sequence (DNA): TGTGCCAGCAGCTTAGAGGGGCTGCGGGGGGCTTTCTTT. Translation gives CASSLEGLRGAFF. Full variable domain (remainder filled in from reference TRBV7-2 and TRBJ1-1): GAGVSQSPSNKVTEKGKDVELRCDPISGHTALYWYRQSLGQGLEFLIYFQGNSAPDKSGLPSDRFSAERTGGSVSTLTIQRTQQEDSAVYLCASSLEGLRGAFFGQGTRLTVV.

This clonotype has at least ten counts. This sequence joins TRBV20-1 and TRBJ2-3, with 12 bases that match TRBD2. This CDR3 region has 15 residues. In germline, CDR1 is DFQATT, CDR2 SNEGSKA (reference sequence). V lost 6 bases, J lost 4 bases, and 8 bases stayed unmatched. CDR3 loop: CSAPRLAGVSDTQYF. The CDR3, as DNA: TGCAGTGCGCCAAGACTAGCGGGAGTCTCAGATACGCAGTATTTT.

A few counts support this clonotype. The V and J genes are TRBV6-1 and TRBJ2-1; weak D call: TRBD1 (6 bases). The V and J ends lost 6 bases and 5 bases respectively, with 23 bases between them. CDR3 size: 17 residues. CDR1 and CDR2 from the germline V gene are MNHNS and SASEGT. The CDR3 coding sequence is TGTGCCAGCAGCCCTGGGGGCAGGCCTAATATCAACAATGAGCAGTTCTTC. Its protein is CASSPGGRPNINNEQFF.

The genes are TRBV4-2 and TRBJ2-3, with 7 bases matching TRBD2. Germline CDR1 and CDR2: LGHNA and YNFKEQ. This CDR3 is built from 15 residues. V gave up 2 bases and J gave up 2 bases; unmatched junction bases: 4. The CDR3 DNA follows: TGTGCCAGCAGCCAAACGGGAGGCCCCACAGATACGCAGTATTTT. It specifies CASSQTGGPTDTQYF.

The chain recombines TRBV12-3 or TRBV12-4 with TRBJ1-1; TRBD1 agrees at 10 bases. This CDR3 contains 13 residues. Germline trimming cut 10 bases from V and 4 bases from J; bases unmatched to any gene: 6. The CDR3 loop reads CATKTGGGTEAFF. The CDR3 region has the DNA TGTGCCACCAAGACAGGGGGCGGCACTGAAGCTTTCTTT.

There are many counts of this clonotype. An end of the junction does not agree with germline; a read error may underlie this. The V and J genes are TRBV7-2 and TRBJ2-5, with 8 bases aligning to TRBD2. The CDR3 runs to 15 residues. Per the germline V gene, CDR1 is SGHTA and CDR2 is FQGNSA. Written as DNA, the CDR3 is TGCGCCAGCAGCTTGGGCGGGGGGCCCCAAGAGACCCAGTACTTC. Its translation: CASSLGGGPQETQYF.

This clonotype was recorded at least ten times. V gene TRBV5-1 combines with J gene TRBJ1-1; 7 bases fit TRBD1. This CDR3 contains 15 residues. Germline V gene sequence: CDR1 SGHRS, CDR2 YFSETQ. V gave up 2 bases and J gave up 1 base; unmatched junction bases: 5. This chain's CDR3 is CASSLQGPGNTEAFF. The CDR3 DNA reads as TGCGCCAGCAGCTTACAGGGGCCTGGGAACACTGAAGCTTTCTTT.

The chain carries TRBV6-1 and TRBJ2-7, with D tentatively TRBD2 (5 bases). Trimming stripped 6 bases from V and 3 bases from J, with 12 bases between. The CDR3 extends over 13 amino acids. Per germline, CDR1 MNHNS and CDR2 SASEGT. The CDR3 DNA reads TGTGCCAGCAGCACGGGGTATGACTACGAGCAGTACTTC. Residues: CASSTGYDYEQYF.

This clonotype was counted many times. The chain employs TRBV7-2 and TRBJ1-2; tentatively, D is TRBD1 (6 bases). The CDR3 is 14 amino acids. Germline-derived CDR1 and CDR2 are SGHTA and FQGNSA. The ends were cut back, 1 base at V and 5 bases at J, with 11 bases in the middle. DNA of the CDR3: TGTGCCAGCAGCTTAGGGAGGACAGAGTATGGCTACACCTTC. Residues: CASSLGRTEYGYTF.

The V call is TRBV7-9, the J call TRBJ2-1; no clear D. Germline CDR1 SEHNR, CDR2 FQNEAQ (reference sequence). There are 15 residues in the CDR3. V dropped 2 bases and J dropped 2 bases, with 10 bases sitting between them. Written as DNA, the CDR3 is TGTGCCAGCAGCTTAAAGGCCAGACCCTACAATGAGCAGTTCTTC. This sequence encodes CASSLKARPYNEQFF.